A selection of T cell receptor beta chains follows, all from one sample in a study of blood T cells in healthy people across ages. MiXCR was run by TCRdb on the 5' RACE reads, yielding one entry per CDR3 protein. Among over 500,000 distinct CDR3 sequences listed, over 25% were seen once. The data also belong to a second study, concerning T cells of mothers and their children.

The material sequenced was blood. The receptors were sampled from a boy younger than 10 in good health. Both conserved end residues are part of each CDR3. A D gene is named only where the DNA matches it firmly. Clone size is stated in some rows and not others, as once, few, many or a class when expanded.

D	size	V	J	CDR3	DNA
TRBD2	few	TRBV11-2	TRBJ2-1	CASSLGLAGVRAPYNEQFF	TGTGCCAGCAGCTTAGGACTAGCGGGAGTAAGGGCCCCCTACAATGAGCAGTTCTTC
.	.	TRBV3-1	TRBJ2-4	CASSQGQEVLYF	TGTGCCAGCAGCCAAGGCCAGGAGGTCCTGTACTTC
.	.	TRBV7-9	TRBJ2-7	CAGGGGDSTYEQYF	TGTGCCGGCGGCGGCGGGGACTCCACCTACGAGCAGTACTTC
.	.	TRBV7-8	TRBJ2-3	CASSINRRPLTDTQYF	TGTGCCAGCAGTATAAACCGGAGGCCCCTCACAGATACGCAGTATTTT
.	.	TRBV4-2	TRBJ2-2	CASSQGREAGELFF	TGTGCCAGCAGCCAAGGGAGAGAGGCCGGGGAGCTGTTTTTT
.	.	TRBV7-2	TRBJ1-1	CASSLQVTGTEAFF	TGTGCCAGCAGCTTACAGGTGACGGGCACTGAAGCTTTCTTT
TRBD1	few	TRBV5-1	TRBJ2-2	CASSPGQLNTGELFF	TGCGCCAGCAGCCCGGGACAGCTTAACACCGGGGAGCTGTTTTTT
TRBD2	.	TRBV7-2	TRBJ2-7	CASSQIEAGEYEQYF	TGTGCCAGCAGCCAAATCGAAGCGGGGGAATACGAGCAGTACTTC
TRBD2	few	TRBV28	TRBJ2-3	CASSWTSGITDTQYF	TGTGCCAGCAGTTGGACTAGCGGGATCACAGATACGCAGTATTTT
TRBD2	.	TRBV7-6	TRBJ2-1	CASSQGTSTGPQFF	TGTGCCAGCAGCCAAGGGACTAGCACCGGACCGCAGTTCTTC
.	few	TRBV9	TRBJ2-5	CASSVEGGWGETQYF	TGTGCCAGCAGCGTAGAAGGGGGATGGGGAGAGACCCAGTACTTC
TRBD2	.	TRBV4-1	TRBJ2-3	CASSQGTSESTDTQYF	TGCGCCAGCAGCCAAGGGACTAGCGAGAGCACAGATACGCAGTATTTT
TRBD1	few	TRBV4-3	TRBJ2-5	CASSPPRDRWETQYF	TGCGCCAGCAGCCCCCCGCGGGACAGGTGGGAGACCCAGTACTTC
.	.	TRBV29-1	TRBJ2-1	CSVEGDAPEQFF	TGCAGCGTTGAAGGGGACGCGCCCGAGCAGTTCTTC
.	.	TRBV14	TRBJ2-1	CASWGGEENEQFF	TGTGCCAGCTGGGGTGGGGAGGAGAATGAGCAGTTCTTC
.	.	TRBV12-3/TRBV12-4	TRBJ1-4	CASSFAGLAEKLFF	TGTGCCAGCAGTTTCGCCGGACTCGCTGAAAAACTGTTTTTT
TRBD1	few	TRBV27	TRBJ1-1	CASSAGTANTEAFF	TGTGCCAGCAGTGCGGGGACAGCGAACACTGAAGCTTTCTTT
.	.	TRBV27	TRBJ1-1	CASSLSGGKVFF	TGTGCCAGCAGTTTAAGTGGGGGTAAAGTTTTCTTT
.	few	TRBV7-9	TRBJ2-3	CASSPGWAGPDTQYF	TGTGCCAGCAGCCCTGGATGGGCAGGCCCAGATACGCAGTATTTT
TRBD1	.	TRBV6-2/TRBV6-3	TRBJ2-3	CASSYSFLLPGQGTDTQYF	TGTGCCAGCAGTTACTCCTTTTTATTGCCGGGACAGGGAACAGATACGCAGTATTTT
.	few	TRBV5-6	TRBJ2-1	CASSRQGGLFF	TGTGCCAGCAGCCGACAGGGAGGGTTGTTCTTC
.	few	TRBV10-3	TRBJ2-5	CAISGGKTQETQYF	TGTGCCATCAGTGGAGGCAAGACCCAAGAGACCCAGTACTTC
TRBD1	few	TRBV10-3	TRBJ1-1	CAIGQGARTEAFF	TGTGCCATCGGACAGGGGGCGCGGACTGAAGCTTTCTTT
.	.	TRBV2	TRBJ1-3	CASSVGPGNTIYF	TGTGCCAGCAGTGTGGGTCCCGGGAACACCATATATTTT
TRBD2	few	TRBV20-1	TRBJ2-3	CRGMASGSQDTQYF	TGCAGGGGTATGGCTAGCGGGAGTCAGGATACGCAGTATTTT
.	few	TRBV20-1	TRBJ1-6	CSARTGEGHPNSPLHF	TGCAGTGCTAGAACCGGAGAGGGACATCCTAATTCACCCCTCCACTTT
TRBD1	many	TRBV27	TRBJ1-1	CASSRLGQLNTEAFF	TGTGCCAGCAGCCGCCTGGGACAGTTGAACACTGAAGCTTTCTTT
.	few	TRBV6-1	TRBJ1-1	CASTLTPMGAFF	TGTGCCAGCACCCTAACACCGATGGGAGCTTTCTTT
TRBD1	.	TRBV12-3/TRBV12-4	TRBJ2-1	CASSLGQGLHNEQFF	TGTGCCAGCAGTCTTGGACAGGGGCTACACAATGAGCAGTTCTTC
.	.	TRBV2	TRBJ1-4	CASSLEAREKLFF	TGTGCCAGCTCTCTAGAGGCCAGGGAAAAACTGTTTTTT
.	.	TRBV12-3/TRBV12-4	TRBJ2-7	CASSWDAYEQYF	TGTGCCAGCAGCTGGGATGCCTACGAGCAGTACTTC
TRBD2	many	TRBV6-2/TRBV6-3	TRBJ2-1	CASSYSRGGPREQFF	TGTGCCAGCAGTTACTCCCGGGGAGGGCCAAGAGAGCAGTTCTTC
.	.	TRBV12-3/TRBV12-4	TRBJ1-1	CASRRPGGNTEAFF	TGTGCCAGCAGGCGCCCCGGGGGGAACACTGAAGCTTTCTTT
TRBD1	.	TRBV27	TRBJ2-1	CASSLSGGTGGIGRSYNEQFF	TGTGCCAGCAGTTTATCAGGCGGGACAGGGGGAATTGGGAGGTCCTACAATGAGCAGTTCTTC
.	.	TRBV2	TRBJ1-4	CASRGDGTNEKLFF	TGTGCCAGCAGGGGGGACGGCACTAATGAAAAACTGTTTTTT
TRBD2	.	TRBV4-3	TRBJ2-7	CASSQDGPSGIYEQYF	TGCGCCAGCAGCCAAGATGGGCCTAGCGGGATTTACGAGCAGTACTTC
.	.	TRBV3-1	TRBJ2-1	CASRTGPEQFF	TGTGCCAGCAGGACCGGTCCTGAGCAGTTCTTC
.	.	TRBV2	TRBJ2-5	CAGRERGETQYF	TGTGCCGGCAGAGAACGGGGAGAGACCCAGTACTTC
.	.	TRBV7-2	TRBJ2-2	CASSDQSGSGELFF	TGTGCCAGCAGCGACCAGAGCGGGTCCGGGGAGCTGTTTTTT
.	.	TRBV7-7	TRBJ2-5	CASSLTGARGETQYF	TGTGCTAGCAGCCTGACGGGGGCCAGGGGAGAGACCCAGTACTTC
.	.	TRBV5-1	TRBJ2-4	CASSLEGGQDIQYF	TGCGCCAGCAGCTTGGAGGGGGGTCAGGACATTCAGTACTTC
TRBD1	.	TRBV7-2	TRBJ2-1	CASSLEVGQGLF	TGTGCCAGCAGCTTAGAGGTGGGACAGGGACTCTTC
TRBD2	few	TRBV10-3	TRBJ2-5	CAISGGGERPSKETQYF	TGTGCCATCAGTGGGGGGGGAGAACGACCCAGTAAAGAGACCCAGTACTTC
TRBD2	few	TRBV25-1	TRBJ2-1	CASSLAGVGHEQFF	TGTGCCAGCAGCTTAGCGGGAGTAGGGCATGAGCAGTTCTTC
TRBD2	.	TRBV2	TRBJ2-1	CASSPLAGQDNEQFF	TGTGCCAGCAGCCCTCTAGCGGGGCAGGACAATGAGCAGTTCTTC
.	.	TRBV29-1	TRBJ1-2	CSVVSDGYTF	TGCAGCGTGGTTTCCGATGGCTACACCTTC
.	.	TRBV20-1	TRBJ2-5	CSGLTGTLKETQYF	TGCAGTGGTTTGACCGGGACTCTGAAAGAGACCCAGTACTTC
TRBD2	.	TRBV9	TRBJ2-1	CASSVGRLADYNEQFF	TGTGCCAGCAGCGTAGGACGACTAGCGGATTACAATGAGCAGTTCTTC
TRBD2	.	TRBV20-1	TRBJ2-1	CSARDGLAGLGNEQFF	TGCAGTGCTAGAGACGGCTTAGCGGGATTAGGCAATGAGCAGTTCTTC
.	few	TRBV7-2	TRBJ2-1	CASSSTYIEQFF	TGTGCCAGCAGCTCCACATATATCGAGCAGTTCTTC